This T cell receptor (beta chain) is drawn from a study of Graves' ophthalmopathy and Graves' hyperthyroidism. This CDR3 has 15 amino acids. Losses at the gene ends were 3 bases for V and 4 bases for J; bases not matched to a gene: 5. RNA transcripts served as template for amplifying TCR beta CDR3 sequences. Investigators did first-round RT-PCR with HTBI primers, then second-round multiplex PCR. TCRdb ran MiXCR on the multiplex PCR reads and lists one entry per CDR3 protein. The sample comprises around 400,000 distinct CDR3 sequences, about 21% of which are singletons, and around 3% rests with the top ten.

The rearrangement links TRBV12-3 or TRBV12-4 to TRBJ1-3, with TRBD1 matching over 8 bases. This TCR came from a woman aged 18 to 35 with stable Graves' hyperthyroidism. Sequences were obtained from peripheral blood. CDR3 nucleotides: TGTGCCAGCAGTTTGTCAGGGGGCACAGGAAACACCATATATTTT. Translated, it gives CASSLSGGTGNTIYF.